The 9 T cell receptor beta chains reported below all come from one sample, sequenced in a study of blood T cells in healthy people across ages. A second PCR, run for roughly 6 to 11 cycles, used a sample-barcoded 5' primer plus a J-beta primer mix. TCRdb reanalysed the 5' RACE reads using MiXCR and keeps one entry per CDR3 protein. In the table there are hundreds of thousands of distinct CDR3 sequences, more than 20% of which are singletons. A further study also used this sample, focusing on T cells of mothers and their children.

Sequenced input: blood. These receptors all stem from a boy younger than 18 in good health.

The chain has TRBV5-1 and TRBJ2-7, with D unresolved. CDR1 SGHRS and CDR2 YFSETQ come from the germline V gene. V shed 3 bases and J shed 4 bases, with 14 bases lying between them. The CDR3 runs to 14 residues. The CDR3 sequence is CASSSRGGAYEQYF. CDR3 sequence (DNA): TGCGCCAGCAGCTCCCGCGGTGGAGCGTACGAGCAGTACTTC.

This clonotype was seen a few times. The rearrangement links TRBV20-1 to TRBJ2-1; D not resolved. This CDR3 spans 14 amino acids. Germline V CDR1 and CDR2: DFQATT, SNEGSKA (reference sequence). With 3 bases removed from V and 8 bases from J, the gap between germline ends came to 17 bases. CDR3 loop: CSASLEFLQYEQFF. DNA of the CDR3: TGCAGTGCTAGTCTGGAGTTTCTCCAATATGAGCAGTTCTTC.

This clonotype was seen only a few times. The junction does not match germline at one end; this may be a read error. The CDR3 region has the DNA TGTGCCAGCAGTTTTGGCGGGAGGGCCTACGATGAGCAGTTCTTC. This gives the protein CASSFGGRAYDEQFF. The chain links TRBV28 to TRBJ2-1; TRBD2 agrees at 9 bases. This CDR3 is built from 15 residues. Germline V CDR1 and CDR2: MDHEN, SYDVKM.

This chain joins TRBV2 and TRBJ1-4; D possibly corresponds to TRBD1 (5 bases). V dropped 6 bases and J dropped 6 bases, with 17 bases sitting between them. The CDR3 consists of 15 residues. CDR1 is SNHLY, CDR2 FYNNEI, per germline. CDR3 protein: CASRQGVSAHEKLFF. The CDR3 nucleotides are TGTGCCAGCAGGCAGGGAGTCTCGGCCCATGAAAAACTGTTTTTT.

The table lists this clonotype with a few counts. The genes are TRBV29-1 and TRBJ2-1; the D gene could be TRBD1 or TRBD2 (5 bases each). The CDR3 length is 13 residues. Germline CDR1 is SQVTM and CDR2 is ANQGSEA. V dropped 7 bases and J dropped 6 bases, with 16 bases sitting between them. CDR3 DNA sequence: TGCAGCGCTGTGGACCGTGGGGGCAATGAGCAGTTCTTC. Its translation is CSAVDRGGNEQFF.

CDR3 coding DNA: TGCAGCGTCTGGGGGGAATTCCGCAATGAGCAGTTCTTC. Translation gives CSVWGEFRNEQFF. V and J are TRBV29-1 and TRBJ2-1, with D tentatively TRBD2 (6 bases). This CDR3 has 13 amino acids. Looked up from germline, CDR1 is SQVTM and CDR2 is ANQGSEA. Trimming removed 6 bases at V and 6 bases at J, with 15 bases between.

The J gene is TRBJ2-7, the V gene TRBV28, with a possible D match to TRBD1 (6 bases). This CDR3 is built from 12 residues. Germline V gives CDR1 MDHEN, CDR2 SYDVKM. V was shortened by 3 bases and J by 4 bases, with 7 bases between the two germline ends. The CDR3, as DNA: TGTGCCAGCAGTTTTGGACAGTACGAGCAGTACTTC. This gives the protein CASSFGQYEQYF.

This sequence joins TRBV4-1 and TRBJ2-1, with 13 bases fitting TRBD2. With 5 bases clipped from V and 5 bases from J, the junction kept 6 bases outside the gene matches. Germline-derived CDR1 and CDR2 are MGHRA and YSYEKL. The CDR3 spans 16 residues. In DNA, the CDR3 is TGCGCCAGCAGCAACCCGACTAGCGGGAGGAACAATGAGCAGTTCTTC. Translated, it gives CASSNPTSGRNNEQFF.

V and J are TRBV4-1 and TRBJ2-7; the match to TRBD1 covers 8 bases. This CDR3 contains 17 residues. Germline assignment: CDR1 MGHRA and CDR2 YSYEKL. Losses at the gene ends were 2 bases for V and 4 bases for J; bases not matched to a gene: 13. CDR3 amino acids: CASSQLSRDRTDYEQYF. DNA of the CDR3: TGCGCCAGCAGCCAACTAAGTCGGGACAGGACGGATTACGAGCAGTACTTC.